One sample yielded the 4 T cell receptor beta chains listed below, sequenced in a study of cytomegalovirus exposure and HLA in healthy donors. It was with 60 Vbeta and 13 Jbeta primers that the PCR ran. Measured with immunoSEQ multiplex PCR; TCRdb has only the in-frame clones, and not every one. Of 70,000 to 95,000 clones in the sample, around 73% are singletons; the top ten hold 2.5% to 4%. The source material was PBMCs. These receptors came from a man aged 45 to 65 in good health and CMV-seronegative.

V is TRBV7-2 and J is TRBJ2-1, with D tentatively TRBD2 (5 bases). The germline V gene encodes CDR1 SGHTA and CDR2 FQGNSA. CDR3 length: 18 amino acids. V was pared by 1 base and J by 0 bases, with 16 bases between. CDR3 nucleotide sequence: TGTGCCAGCAGCTTAGAATCTTTCGGGGTTCGCTCCTACAATGAGCAGTTCTTC. Protein: CASSLESFGVRSYNEQFF.

The V call is TRBV9, the J call TRBJ2-1, with 14 bases aligning to TRBD2. The trim removed 3 bases at V and 7 bases at J, leaving 9 bases unmatched. The CDR3 has 17 residues. Per germline, CDR1 SGDLS and CDR2 YYNGEE. CDR3 nucleotides: TGTGCCAGCAGCGCCAACACCGGGACTAGCGGGGGAAATGAGCAGTTCTTC. Its translation is CASSANTGTSGGNEQFF.

This clone occurred once. CDR3 sequence: CASSYKDRGYEQYF. The CDR3 DNA reads TGTGCCAGCAGTTACAAGGACAGGGGGTACGAGCAGTACTTC. The rearrangement links TRBV27 to TRBJ2-7, with TRBD1 matching 10 bases. V was pared by 4 bases and J by 4 bases, with 4 bases of the junction left unmatched. The germline gives CDR1 MNHEY, CDR2 SMNVEV (reference sequence). The CDR3 extends over 14 amino acids.

The gene calls are TRBV19 and TRBJ2-5; 7 bases fit TRBD1. Germline V CDR1 and CDR2: LNHDA, SQIVND (reference sequence). The CDR3 has 14 residues. With 4 bases clipped from V and 4 bases from J, the junction kept 6 bases outside the gene matches. In DNA form, the CDR3 reads TGTGCCAGTAGTACTTCCACAGGGGCAGAGACCCAGTACTTC. Residues: CASSTSTGAETQYF.